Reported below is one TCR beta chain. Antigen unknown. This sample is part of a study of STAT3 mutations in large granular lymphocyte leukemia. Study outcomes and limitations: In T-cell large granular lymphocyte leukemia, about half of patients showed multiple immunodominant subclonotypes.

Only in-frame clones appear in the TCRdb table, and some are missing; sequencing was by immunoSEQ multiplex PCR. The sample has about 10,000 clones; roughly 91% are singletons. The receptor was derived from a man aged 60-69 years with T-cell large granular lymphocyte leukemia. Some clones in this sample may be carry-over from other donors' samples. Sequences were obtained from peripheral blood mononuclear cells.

The CDR3 bases are TGTGCCAGCAGTTCCGTGAGGAGGGGCTACACCTTC. Its protein product is CASSSVRRGYTF. The chain combines TRBV28 with TRBJ1-2; no definite D call. Germline V CDR1 and CDR2: MDHEN, SYDVKM. Trimming pared 4 bases from V and 8 bases from J, leaving 11 bases between. This CDR3 has 12 residues.